What follows are 26 T cell receptor beta chains derived from one specimen sequenced in a study of regulatory T cells in long-lasting Graves disease. Time point noted: newly diagnosed GD, antithyroid drugs for less than 3 months. From RNA extracted from PBMCs, the TCR library was made. The authors built TCR beta libraries using iRepertoire HTBI primers and Arm-PCR of CDR3 regions. TCRdb re-analysed the multiplex PCR reads in MiXCR, keeping a single row per CDR3 protein. Altogether roughly 610,000 distinct CDR3 sequences are present, 15% to 20% being singletons, with the ten largest covering roughly 18%. These data were also reused for a study on T cells in Graves' hyperthyroidism and ophthalmopathy.

Sequencing used peripheral blood mononuclear cells (PBMCs), obtained at new diagnosis, from a patient treated with antithyroid drugs. The receptor source for this set is a woman between 25 and 40 years old with Graves disease.

CDR3 bases: TGTGCCAGCAGCGCCCGGGACAACCTCCTTTCTGGGGCCAACGTCCTGACTTTC. It codes for CASSARDNLLSGANVLTF. The rearrangement uses TRBV11-2 and TRBJ2-6; D is possibly TRBD1 (6 bases). The ends were cut back, 5 bases at V and 1 base at J, with 18 bases in the middle. The CDR3 loop spans 18 amino acids. CDR1 and CDR2 (germline): SGHAT, FQNNGV. The whole variable domain, remainder taken from reference TRBV11-2 and TRBJ2-6, is EAGVAQSPRYKIIEKRQSVAFWCNPISGHATLYWYQQILGQGPKLLIQFQNNGVVDDSQLPKDRFSAERLKGVDSTLKIQPAKLEDSAVYLCASSARDNLLSGANVLTFGAGSRLTVL.

This clonotype was recorded a few times. This rearrangement joins TRBV29-1 to TRBJ1-2; maybe TRBD1 (6 bases). This CDR3 has 13 residues. V was trimmed by 0 bases and J by 7 bases, leaving 12 bases between them. Germline values: CDR1 SQVTM, CDR2 ANQGSEA. This CDR3 is CSVEDRGIGGYTF. DNA of the CDR3: TGCAGCGTTGAAGACAGGGGTATCGGTGGCTACACCTTC.

There are many counts of this clonotype. The chain carries TRBV28 and TRBJ2-5; TRBD2 aligns across 13 bases. The CDR3 runs to 14 residues. Germline V lookup: CDR1 MDHEN, CDR2 SYDVKM. Trimming at V came to 6 bases and at J to 7 bases, leaving 5 bases not matched to a gene. The CDR3 DNA is TGTGCCAGCAGACTAGCGGGAGGGTCTAGGACCCAGTACTTC. Translated: CASRLAGGSRTQYF.

This clonotype was seen at least ten times. The CDR3 protein is CASSRQGGNEKLFF. DNA for the CDR3: TGTGCCAGCAGTCGACAGGGAGGTAACGAAAAACTGTTTTTT. This sequence joins TRBV2 and TRBJ1-4; 7 positions agree with TRBD1. Germline V gene data show CDR1 as SNHLY and CDR2 as FYNNEI. V shed 5 bases and J 8 bases; nucleotides not matched to a gene: 8. This CDR3 spans 14 amino acids. The variable domain in full, with the rest retrieved from reference TRBV2 and TRBJ1-4, is EPEVTQTPSHQVTQMGQEVILRCVPISNHLYFYWYRQILGQKVEFLVSFYNNEISEKSEIFDDQFSVERPDGSNFTLKIRSTKLEDSAMYFCASSRQGGNEKLFFGSGTQLSVL.

In this sample, this clonotype turned up many times. CDR3 residues: CASSLAPYEQYF. The CDR3 bases are TGTGCCAGCAGCTTAGCACCCTACGAGCAGTACTTC. The J gene is TRBJ2-7, the V gene TRBV28; D not resolved. The CDR3 is 12 residues long. In germline, CDR1 is MDHEN, CDR2 SYDVKM. Deletions cut 6 bases from V and 2 bases from J, with 8 bases between.

Many counts were recorded for this clonotype. The chain combines TRBV11-2 with TRBJ2-1; TRBD2 agrees at 9 bases. V shed 1 base, J shed 8 bases, and the junction held 9 bases outside the gene matches. The CDR3 is 16 residues long. Germline V CDR1 and CDR2: SGHAT, FQNNGV. The CDR3 DNA is TGTGCCAGCAGCTTAGGAGATCGCGGGAGGGCCTATGAGCAGTTCTTC. Protein product: CASSLGDRGRAYEQFF.

This chain connects TRBV28 to TRBJ1-5; D perhaps matches TRBD1 (5 bases). Germline CDR1 and CDR2: MDHEN and SYDVKM. This CDR3 contains 14 residues. The V end was cut by 3 bases, the J end by 8 bases, with 14 bases between. The CDR3 here is CASSLLAGTEPQHF. The CDR3 nucleotides read TGTGCCAGCAGTTTGCTGGCAGGGACGGAGCCCCAGCATTTT.

CDR3 nucleotide sequence: TGTGCCACCCTTTATAGAGTTGTCTACAATGAGCAGTTCTTC. Translation: CATLYRVVYNEQFF. The rearrangement joins TRBV6-2 or TRBV6-3 to TRBJ2-1; no definite D call. Between the trimmed V and J ends, which lost 10 bases and 3 bases, there was a span of 16 bases. The germline V gene has CDR1 MNHEY and CDR2 SVGEGT. This CDR3 contains 14 residues.

The chain links TRBV20-1 to TRBJ1-1; D not certain. This CDR3 is built from 15 residues. CDR1 is DFQATT, CDR2 SNEGSKA, per germline (reference sequence). V lost 5 bases and J lost 10, with 26 bases in between. This CDR3 reads CSAPSGLRDLKGAFF. The DNA for the CDR3 is TGCAGTGCTCCTTCCGGGCTAAGGGATCTGAAGGGAGCTTTCTTT.

This clonotype came up a few times. V is TRBV29-1 and J is TRBJ2-7, with 13 bases matching TRBD2. J lost 2 bases, V lost 2 bases, and 6 bases had no gene match. Germline V gene sequence: CDR1 SQVTM, CDR2 ANQGSEA. The CDR3 consists of 16 residues. The CDR3 loop reads CSVELTSGRPPYEQYF. The CDR3 nucleotides are TGCAGCGTTGAACTGACTAGCGGGAGGCCCCCCTACGAGCAGTACTTC.

This clonotype was picked up many times. The chain links TRBV6-1 to TRBJ1-3; TRBD1 might be the D (5 bases). The CDR3 has 15 amino acids. Germline V gives CDR1 MNHNS, CDR2 SASEGT. V gave up 8 bases and J gave up 0 bases, with 14 bases separating them. CDR3 residues: CASGQLSGSGNTIYF. The CDR3 DNA follows: TGTGCCAGCGGACAACTGTCAGGCTCTGGAAACACCATATATTTT.

This clonotype was seen only a few times. V gene TRBV3-1 combines with J gene TRBJ2-4, with a tentative D call TRBD2 (6 bases). This CDR3 is built from 12 residues. CDR1 is LGHDT and CDR2 is YNNKEL in the germline V gene (reference sequence). V lost 3 bases and J lost 6, with 6 bases in between. CDR3 in amino acids: CASSQGGNIQYF. DNA for the CDR3: TGTGCCAGCAGCCAGGGGGGAAACATTCAGTACTTC.

The rearrangement uses TRBV3-1 and TRBJ2-3, with 8 nucleotides matching TRBD2. The germline gives CDR1 LGHDT, CDR2 YNNKEL (reference sequence). After removal of 5 bases from V and 3 bases from J, the junction contained 7 bases not matched to a gene. This CDR3 has 15 residues. The CDR3 region has the DNA TGTGCCAGCAGCACCCGGGGGGGCTATACAGATACGCAGTATTTT. It yields the protein CASSTRGGYTDTQYF.

This clonotype was recorded at least ten times. This chain connects TRBV15 to TRBJ1-3; D uncertain. V lost 0 bases to trimming and J lost 0 bases, with 12 bases between them. Germline CDR1 reads LNHNV; CDR2 reads YYDKDF (reference sequence). The CDR3 consists of 17 residues. The CDR3 protein is CATSREYSGFSGNTIYF. The CDR3 region has the DNA TGTGCCACCAGCAGAGAGTATTCAGGATTCTCTGGAAACACCATATATTTT.

Many counts were recorded for this clonotype. The rearrangement joins TRBV28 to TRBJ2-1; 12 positions agree with TRBD2. Per germline, CDR1 MDHEN and CDR2 SYDVKM. The CDR3 sequence is 15 residues long. V trimming: 6 bases; J trimming: 8 bases; junction bases outside the gene matches: 8. The CDR3 bases are TGTGCCAGCAGCCTCAGCAGACTAGCGGGAGATGAGCAGTTCTTC. It is translated as CASSLSRLAGDEQFF.

The chain carries TRBV9 and TRBJ1-3; 8 nucleotides match TRBD1. The V gene end was trimmed by 4 bases and the J gene end by 4 bases; junction bases not matched to a gene: 4. The V gene's germline CDR1 is SGDLS and CDR2 YYNGEE. The CDR3 spans 14 residues. In nucleotides, the CDR3 is TGTGCCAGCAGCCGGACAGGGCAGGGAAACACCATATATTTT. Translated: CASSRTGQGNTIYF.

This clonotype was detected many times. The chain couples TRBV18 to TRBJ2-2; D is uncertain. V lost 2 bases to trimming and J lost 1 base, with 5 bases between them. Germline assignment: CDR1 KGHSH and CDR2 LQKENI. This CDR3 comprises 14 residues. CDR3 nucleotides: TGTGCCAGCTCACCAAACCAGAACACCGGGGAGCTGTTTTTT. As protein: CASSPNQNTGELFF.

This sequence joins TRBV28 and TRBJ2-5; 9 bases fit TRBD2. The CDR3 is 16 amino acids. The V gene end was trimmed by 4 bases and the J gene end by 5 bases; junction bases not matched to a gene: 11. Germline CDR1 and CDR2: MDHEN and SYDVKM. The CDR3 sequence is CASSYLSGSGRETQYF. CDR3 DNA: TGTGCCAGCAGTTACCTTAGCGGGAGCGGCCGGGAGACCCAGTACTTC.

This clonotype was counted at least ten times. This chain uses TRBV20-1 with TRBJ2-7; 9 bases map to TRBD1. This CDR3 has 18 residues. Trimming removed 6 bases from V and 2 bases from J; junction bases left unmatched: 20. Germline assignment: CDR1 DFQATT and CDR2 SNEGSKA (reference sequence). The CDR3 loop is CSARPSLGQGRRTYEQYF. CDR3 nucleotides: TGCAGTGCACGGCCGTCTCTGGGACAGGGAAGGAGAACCTACGAGCAGTACTTC.

This clonotype came up many times. The rearrangement uses TRBV28 and TRBJ1-5; no firm D call. Trimming pared 3 bases from V and 4 bases from J, leaving 7 bases between. CDR3 length: 13 amino acids. Germline lookup yields CDR1 MDHEN and CDR2 SYDVKM. The CDR3 DNA sequence: TGTGCCAGCAGTTTTGCGGAAAATCAGCCCCAGCATTTT. Its translation is CASSFAENQPQHF.

The CDR3 loop reads CASSMESSYNEQFF. The CDR3 DNA reads TGTGCCAGTAGTATGGAGAGCTCCTACAATGAGCAGTTCTTC. J is TRBJ2-1 and V is TRBV19; D ambiguous. Trimming removed 3 bases at V and 0 bases at J, with 6 bases between. Germline CDR1 and CDR2: LNHDA and SQIVND (reference sequence). This CDR3 is 14 amino acids long.

This clonotype was seen repeatedly, ten times or more. Mismatch with germline at one junction end may stem from a read error. The chain carries TRBV6-1 and TRBJ1-1; TRBD1 might be the D (5 bases). In germline, CDR1 is MNHNS, CDR2 SASEGT. CDR3 length equals 13 residues. CDR3 DNA sequence: TGTGCCAGCAGTGAATTCCTCCGGGACCGGGGAGTCTTT. It yields the protein CASSEFLRDRGVF.

This clonotype was recorded a few times. V and J are TRBV20-1 and TRBJ1-4; D remains unclear. The length of the CDR3 is 13 residues. Germline assignment: CDR1 DFQATT and CDR2 SNEGSKA (reference sequence). Trimming left V 3 bases short and J 0 bases short, with 5 bases between. CDR3 sequence: CSASRTTNEKLFF. CDR3 nucleotides: TGCAGTGCTAGTAGGACAACTAATGAAAAACTGTTTTTT.

This clonotype was seen ten or more times. V gene TRBV28 combines with J gene TRBJ1-5; TRBD1 matches at 8 bases. The ends lost 6 bases at V and 2 bases at J; junction bases unmatched: 6. Germline V gene sequence: CDR1 MDHEN, CDR2 SYDVKM. The CDR3 loop spans 15 amino acids. CDR3 protein: CASRKGQVGNQPQHF. DNA of the CDR3: TGTGCCAGCAGGAAGGGACAGGTGGGCAATCAGCCCCAGCATTTT.

Concerning this clonotype itself: A much larger clone is a single base away; this may be a read error. V and J are TRBV6-5 and TRBJ2-7; D might be TRBD1 or TRBD2, each matching 6 bases. The CDR3 extends over 14 amino acids. In germline, CDR1 is MNHEY, CDR2 SVGAGI. The CDR3, as DNA: TGTGCCATCAGTTACCGCCAGGGGAGGTCCGAGCAGTACTTC. Protein sequence: CAISYRQGRSEQYF.

Ten or more counts support this clonotype. This chain joins TRBV6-5 and TRBJ1-1, with D tentatively TRBD1 (6 bases). Trimming took 0 bases from V and 6 from J, leaving 17 bases between them. This CDR3 has 16 residues. The germline CDR1 and CDR2 sequences are MNHEY and SVGAGI. CDR3 DNA sequence: TGTGCCAGCAGTTACTCGAGGACAGAGAAAAAGGCTGAAGCTTTCTTT. It is translated as CASSYSRTEKKAEAFF.